A selection of T cell receptor beta chains follows, all from one sample in a study of T cell responses to AZD1222 COVID-19 vaccine. Repertoires were generated with immunoSEQ multiplex PCR, while TCRdb's copy carries only in-frame clones and drops some. The profile shows roughly 150,000 clones, 91% of them singletons. The sample consisted of peripheral blood, taken 28 days after the second AZD1222 dose. The receptors were sampled from an adult who received the AZD1222 COVID-19 vaccine. Each CDR3 is given with its conserved first and last residue. Fields, in order: J gene, V gene, clone size, D gene, CDR3 protein, CDR3 DNA. A D gene is named only where the DNA matches it firmly. Clone size is not always given. Where it is, it says once, few, many or a class for expanded clones.

TRBJ2-7,TRBV7-9,NA,NA,CASSPTLATYEQYF,TGTGCCAGCAGCCCAACCCTAGCGACCTACGAGCAGTACTTC
TRBJ1-5,TRBV6-2/TRBV6-3,NA,NA,CASSSPIDAVSNQPQHF,TGTGCCAGCAGTTCCCCCATCGATGCTGTTAGCAATCAGCCCCAGCATTTT
TRBJ2-3,TRBV6-5,NA,TRBD2,CASTGLADSTDTQYF,TGTGCCAGCACGGGACTAGCGGATTCCACAGATACGCAGTATTTT
TRBJ2-2,TRBV19,NA,NA,CASSGVTGELFF,TGTGCCAGTAGCGGCGTCACCGGGGAGCTGTTTTTT
TRBJ1-1,TRBV12-3/TRBV12-4,NA,NA,CASSLGVGRTSFF,TGTGCCAGCAGTTTAGGGGTGGGAAGAACGTCTTTCTTT
TRBJ1-1,TRBV3-1/TRBV3-2,NA,NA,CASSQDPRGNTEAFF,TGTGCCAGCAGCCAAGATCCTCGTGGGAACACTGAAGCTTTCTTT
TRBJ2-1,TRBV6-1,NA,TRBD2,CASSEGLAVYNEQFF,TGTGCCAGCAGTGAAGGACTAGCCGTCTACAATGAGCAGTTCTTC
TRBJ2-1,TRBV9,NA,NA,CASSVATTSSGGRTYNEQFF,TGTGCCAGCAGCGTAGCTACCACCTCATCCGGGGGCCGGACCTACAATGAGCAGTTCTTC
TRBJ2-4,TRBV15,NA,TRBD2,CATSRGGLADVSNIQYF,TGTGCCACCAGCAGAGGGGGACTAGCGGACGTCTCAAACATTCAGTACTTC
TRBJ2-7,TRBV2,NA,NA,CASHPNFGGCDF,TGTGCCAGCCACCCCAACTTTGGGGGGTGCGACTTC
TRBJ2-1,TRBV14,NA,TRBD2,CASRTSGRVHEQFF,TGTGCCAGCAGGACTAGCGGGAGGGTGCATGAGCAGTTCTTC
TRBJ1-4,TRBV30,NA,NA,CACGGRQATNEKLFF,TGTGCCTGTGGTGGGAGACAGGCAACTAATGAAAAACTGTTTTTT
TRBJ2-7,TRBV7-9,once,NA,CASAPTGLVIYEQYF,TGTGCCAGCGCCCCGACGGGACTGGTAATCTACGAGCAGTACTTC
TRBJ2-7,TRBV19,NA,TRBD2,CASSMGGRSYEQYF,TGTGCCAGTAGTATGGGGGGGAGGTCCTACGAGCAGTACTTC
TRBJ1-2,TRBV19,NA,NA,CASSTTGQPRDNGYTF,TGTGCCAGTAGTACGACCGGACAGCCCCGAGATAATGGCTACACCTTC
TRBJ2-3,TRBV6-4,NA,TRBD2,CASSDSTGGGTDTQYF,TGTGCCAGCAGTGACTCCACGGGGGGGGGCACAGATACGCAGTATTTT
TRBJ1-2,TRBV5-1,once,NA,CASSKYREANYGYTF,TGCGCCAGCAGCAAGTACAGGGAAGCTAACTATGGCTACACCTTC
TRBJ1-1,TRBV11-1,NA,NA,CASSLWGSLNTEAFF,TGTGCCAGCAGCTTATGGGGCAGTTTGAACACTGAAGCTTTCTTT
TRBJ2-5,TRBV6-5,NA,NA,CASREGGSWVETQYF,TGTGCCAGCAGAGAGGGGGGGTCTTGGGTGGAGACCCAGTACTTC
TRBJ2-7,TRBV9,NA,TRBD2,CASSKLAGAPYEQYF,TGTGCCAGCAGCAAACTAGCGGGGGCTCCCTACGAGCAGTACTTC
TRBJ1-2,TRBV30,NA,NA,CAYSEYGYTF,TGTGCCTACTCAGAATATGGCTACACCTTC
TRBJ2-3,TRBV3-1/TRBV3-2,NA,TRBD2,CASSPGLAGSTDTQYF,TGTGCCAGCAGCCCGGGACTAGCCGGTAGCACAGATACGCAGTATTTT
TRBJ2-3,TRBV24-1,NA,NA,CATSDLVADTQYF,TGTGCCACCAGTGATTTGGTAGCAGATACGCAGTATTTT
TRBJ1-5,TRBV19,once,TRBD1,CASSTTGGISNQPQHF,TGTGCCAGTAGTACAACAGGGGGGATAAGCAATCAGCCCCAGCATTTT
TRBJ1-3,TRBV7-2,NA,TRBD1,CASSLRPGGTGNTIYF,TGTGCCAGCAGCCTGAGGCCAGGGGGCACGGGAAACACCATATATTTT
TRBJ1-5,TRBV7-9,NA,NA,CASSSDSLYSNQPQHF,TGTGCCAGCAGCTCAGACAGTCTCTATAGCAATCAGCCCCAGCATTTT
TRBJ2-2,TRBV5-4,NA,TRBD1,CASSLNRGDTGELFF,TGTGCCAGCAGCTTAAACAGGGGGGACACCGGGGAGCTGTTTTTT
TRBJ2-7,TRBV6-2/TRBV6-3,NA,NA,CASSYSSSGGGEQYF,TGTGCCAGCAGTTACTCGAGTTCGGGCGGAGGCGAGCAGTACTTC
TRBJ1-1,TRBV5-5,NA,NA,CASSPLFGENTEAFF,TGTGCCAGCAGCCCTCTTTTTGGGGAGAACACTGAAGCTTTCTTT
TRBJ1-2,TRBV5-4,NA,TRBD1,CASSLEGTVDGYTF,TGTGCCAGCAGCTTGGAAGGGACAGTCGATGGCTACACCTTC
TRBJ2-1,TRBV4-3,once,TRBD2,CASSQSRSGRAGEQFF,TGCGCCAGCAGCCAATCTCGTAGCGGGAGGGCCGGTGAGCAGTTCTTC
TRBJ1-1,TRBV7-3,NA,NA,CASSLTPNTEAFF,TGTGCCAGCAGTTTGACACCAAACACTGAAGCTTTCTTT
TRBJ1-3,TRBV5-1,NA,NA,CASSLSPVGSGNTIYF,TGCGCCAGCAGCTTGAGTCCCGTAGGCTCTGGAAACACCATATATTTT
TRBJ2-1,TRBV11-1,NA,NA,CASSLGENRIF,TGTGCCAGCAGCTTAGGGGAAAACCGGATCTTC
TRBJ1-3,TRBV2,NA,NA,CASNDNGPVAGNTIYF,TGTGCCAGCAATGATAACGGACCGGTAGCTGGAAACACCATATATTTT
TRBJ2-7,TRBV5-4,NA,TRBD2,CASSFGAGFPYEQYF,TGTGCCAGCAGCTTTGGAGCGGGGTTTCCCTACGAGCAGTACTTC
TRBJ2-5,TRBV7-7,NA,NA,CASSLGTGKETQYF,TGTGCCAGCAGCTTAGGGACGGGTAAAGAGACCCAGTACTTC
TRBJ1-1,TRBV19,NA,TRBD1,CASSGQGLLNTEAFF,TGTGCCAGTAGCGGACAGGGCTTATTGAACACTGAAGCTTTCTTT
TRBJ1-5,TRBV6-1,NA,NA,CASSEVLPQHF,TGTGCCAGCAGTGAAGTCTTGCCCCAGCATTTT
TRBJ2-7,TRBV30,NA,NA,CAWSSRVHEQYF,TGTGCCTGGAGTTCCAGGGTCCACGAGCAGTACTTC
TRBJ1-5,TRBV19,NA,NA,CASEVSPNQPQHF,TGTGCCAGTGAGGTTTCCCCCAATCAGCCCCAGCATTTT
TRBJ1-4,TRBV4-2,NA,TRBD1,CASSQATGATNEKLFF,TGTGCCAGCAGCCAAGCCACAGGGGCAACTAATGAAAAACTGTTTTTT